Each of the 18 T cell receptor beta chains below was sequenced from the same sample in a study of blood T cells in healthy people across ages. It was with a sample-barcoded 5' primer and a J-beta primer mix that a second PCR of about 6 to 12 cycles was run. TCRdb independently ran MiXCR on the 5' RACE reads; one entry per CDR3 protein. Among about 1.5 million distinct CDR3 sequences listed, roughly 43% were seen once. The sequencing input was blood. Receptors were obtained from a woman between 18 and 29 years old in good health.

V gene TRBV4-3 combines with J gene TRBJ2-6, with D tentatively TRBD1 (5 bases). Germline loops: CDR1 LGHNA, CDR2 YSLEER. Deletions cut 0 bases from V and 0 bases from J, with 15 bases between. The CDR3 has 19 residues. The DNA for the CDR3 is TGCGCCAGCAGCCAAGAAATCCCGACAGCCGGCTCTGGGGCCAACGTCCTGACTTTC. Its protein is CASSQEIPTAGSGANVLTF.

This rearrangement joins TRBV28 to TRBJ2-7; 8 nucleotides agree with TRBD2. CDR1 and CDR2 from the germline V gene are MDHEN and SYDVKM. The J segment lost 7 bases and the V segment lost 6 bases, leaving 11 bases of the junction unmatched. The CDR3 is 14 amino acids. The CDR3 protein is CASRRIAGIYEQYF. CDR3 nucleotides: TGTGCCAGCAGACGAATAGCGGGAATCTATGAGCAGTACTTC.

The CDR3 here is CASSPPYMTGAISGANVLTF. Here the CDR3 DNA reads TGTGCCAGCTCACCACCGTATATGACAGGGGCGATTTCTGGGGCCAACGTCCTGACTTTC. The chain uses TRBV18 and TRBJ2-6; 8 nucleotides line up with TRBD1. The V and J ends lost 0 bases and 1 base, in that order; junction bases with no gene match: 11. Germline CDR1 and CDR2: KGHSH and LQKENI. This CDR3 comprises 20 residues.

V usage is TRBV29-1 and J usage is TRBJ2-1, with 13 positions matching TRBD2. Per the germline V gene, CDR1 is SQVTM and CDR2 is ANQGSEA. The CDR3 spans 16 residues. Unmatched junction bases numbered 10, after V lost 6 bases and J lost 5 bases. The DNA of the CDR3 is TGCAGCGTCGGTATTCCTGGACTAGCGGGGGACAATGAGCAGTTCTTC. Residues: CSVGIPGLAGDNEQFF.

The chain joins TRBV20-1 to TRBJ1-2; TRBD1 aligns across 7 bases. Germline CDR1 reads DFQATT; CDR2 reads SNEGSKA (reference sequence). Unmatched junction bases numbered 7, after V lost 5 bases and J lost 4 bases. The CDR3 totals 13 residues. The CDR3 bases are TGCAGTGCTGCCGAGCCAGGGGGCTATGGCTACACCTTC. As protein: CSAAEPGGYGYTF.

This clonotype was seen a handful of times. V usage is TRBV10-3 and J usage is TRBJ1-1; TRBD1 is a possible D gene (5 bases). V lost 3 bases and J lost 3, with 8 bases in between. This CDR3 has 13 amino acids. The germline V gene encodes CDR1 ENHRY and CDR2 SYGVKD. CDR3 sequence: CAISEKGYTEAFF. The CDR3, as DNA: TGTGCCATCAGTGAAAAGGGGTACACTGAAGCTTTCTTT.

The DNA for the CDR3 is TGTGCCAGCAGCACCATCGATCCCTACAATGAGCAGTACTTC. This codes for CASSTIDPYNEQYF. The V and J genes are TRBV7-2 and TRBJ2-1, with unresolved D. Judging by the DNA end, TRBJ2-7 fits better; the J call may be wrong. The length of the CDR3 is 14 residues. Germline V gene sequence: CDR1 SGHTA, CDR2 FQGNSA.

The CDR3 spells CASSLGGLRNEQFF. CDR3 in DNA: TGTGCCAGCAGCCTTGGGGGGCTACGAAATGAGCAGTTCTTC. V is TRBV6-5 and J is TRBJ2-1, with D perhaps being TRBD1 or TRBD2 (6 bases each). This CDR3 region has 14 residues. CDR1 and CDR2 (germline): MNHEY, SVGAGI. Trimming took 6 bases from V and 7 from J, leaving 16 bases between them.

J is TRBJ2-5 and V is TRBV6-5; D tentatively fits TRBD1 or TRBD2 (5 bases each). Germline CDR1 and CDR2: MNHEY and SVGAGI. The CDR3 is 14 residues long. Deletions cut 8 bases from V and 4 bases from J, with 17 bases between. The CDR3 reads CASARDLTGETQYF. The CDR3 bases are TGTGCCAGCGCCCGGGACCTCACTGGAGAGACCCAGTACTTC.

The rearrangement joins TRBV11-2 to TRBJ2-1; 7 bases line up with TRBD1. With V trimmed by 2 bases and J by 6 bases, 4 bases remained unmatched. From germline, CDR1 is SGHAT and CDR2 FQNNGV. CDR3 size: 14 residues. Written as DNA, the CDR3 is TGTGCCAGCAGCTTAAGGGGACAGTTCAATGAGCAGTTCTTC. Residues: CASSLRGQFNEQFF.

The CDR3 here is CASSLDGGTVPTNEQFF. CDR3 DNA: TGCGCCAGCAGCTTGGACGGCGGGACGGTACCAACCAATGAGCAGTTCTTC. The genes are TRBV5-1 and TRBJ2-1, with D tentatively TRBD2 (6 bases). This CDR3 region has 17 residues. CDR1 and CDR2 from the germline V gene are SGHRS and YFSETQ. V gave up 0 bases and J gave up 6 bases, with 19 bases separating them.

This clonotype appeared a few times. The V gene is TRBV21-1, the J gene TRBJ2-3; the table's D call, TRBD1, has no DNA check behind it. TRBV21-1 represents a pseudogene. The CDR3 is 16 amino acids. For the CDR3, the DNA is TGTGCCAGCAGCAAACTGAATCGACAGGGGGTAGATACGCAGTATTTT. This sequence encodes CASSKLNRQGVDTQYF.

This clonotype was detected only a few times. The chain carries TRBV15 and TRBJ2-3; D is ambiguous. The V gene lost 2 bases and the J gene lost 7 bases, with 10 bases spanning the gap. The CDR3 is 13 residues long. Germline V CDR1 and CDR2: LNHNV, YYDKDF (reference sequence). This CDR3 is CATSRSDQNTQYF. CDR3 nucleotide sequence: TGTGCCACCAGCAGAAGTGATCAGAATACGCAGTATTTT.

This clonotype came up once. The chain combines TRBV20-1 with TRBJ1-2; D ambiguous. This CDR3 comprises 14 residues. The germline gives CDR1 DFQATT, CDR2 SNEGSKA (reference sequence). Trimming shortened V by 1 base and J by 4 bases, and 13 bases separated the two germline ends. Here the CDR3 reads CSARGAGSVYGYTF. DNA for the CDR3: TGCAGTGCTAGAGGGGCAGGATCCGTCTATGGCTACACCTTC.

V and J are TRBV12-3 or TRBV12-4 and TRBJ2-1; TRBD1 might be the D (6 bases). This CDR3 region has 16 residues. V was cut by 4 bases and J by 5 bases, with 18 bases left in between. The CDR3 coding sequence is TGTGCCAGCAGTTCGGGTACAGGGACGGGCCACAATGAGCAGTTCTTC. This encodes CASSSGTGTGHNEQFF.

The CDR3 here is CASGPGTGHYEQYF. CDR3 bases: TGTGCCAGCGGACCCGGGACAGGGCATTACGAGCAGTACTTC. The chain uses TRBV3-1 and TRBJ2-5, with 9 bases that match TRBD1. The DNA end is a closer match to TRBJ2-7, so the J assignment may be wrong. CDR3 length: 14 amino acids. CDR1 LGHDT and CDR2 YNNKEL come from the germline V gene (reference sequence).

This clonotype was seen a single time. At one end the junction does not follow the germline gene, possibly because of a read error. The chain links TRBV20-1 to TRBJ2-3, with 8 bases lining up with TRBD1. CDR1 and CDR2 from the germline V gene are DFQATT and SNEGSKA (reference sequence). The CDR3 runs to 16 residues. CDR3 coding DNA: TGCAGTGCGAGAGGAGGGAACAGGGGGTCCACAGATACGCAGTATTTT. Residues: CSARGGNRGSTDTQYF.

V is TRBV20-1 and J is TRBJ2-5, with a tentative D call TRBD1 (6 bases). V lost 0 bases and J lost 11, with 19 bases in between. The CDR3 covers 14 residues. Germline CDR1 reads DFQATT; CDR2 reads SNEGSKA (reference sequence). CDR3 region: CSARDRGHINEQYF. The CDR3 DNA reads TGCAGTGCTAGAGACAGGGGTCATATCAATGAGCAGTACTTC.